The rows below give T cell receptor beta chains drawn from one sample of a study of T-cell reconstitution after alpha-beta-depleted transplantation in children. TCRdb reprocessed the PCR reads with MiXCR, giving one entry per CDR3 protein. This table has over 150,000 distinct CDR3 sequences, approximately 6.9% appearing once. Here the sequenced sample was PBMCs, taken before TCRalphabeta/CD19-depleted stem cell transplant. These receptors were collected from a boy between 2 and 10 years old with acute lymphoblastic leukemia, due to receive a stem cell transplant. CDR3s include the opening cysteine and the closing phenylalanine or tryptophan. The size of a clone is reported for some rows only, either as once, few or many, or as a class for expanded clones.

v_gene	j_gene	abundance	CDR3aa
TRBV9	TRBJ2-3	many	CASSLSAGTSATDTQYF
TRBV7-9	TRBJ2-1	many	CASSLVGAEQFF
TRBV12-3/TRBV12-4	TRBJ1-5	many	CASSTGGYQPQHF
TRBV27	TRBJ2-5	many	CASSPGVVKGETQYF
TRBV28	TRBJ2-1	many	CASNPGQGLAGRGREQFF
TRBV12-3/TRBV12-4	TRBJ2-5	many	CASSYRRETQYF
TRBV18	TRBJ2-4	many	CASSPPQITIQYF
TRBV4-2	TRBJ1-4	many	CASSQDLDEKLFF
TRBV7-9	TRBJ1-1	few	CASSLPQGQNTEAFF
TRBV19	TRBJ2-1	many	CASILPGLAIPYNEQFF
TRBV28	TRBJ2-1	many	CASRPQGNEQFF
TRBV7-9	TRBJ2-2	many	CASSLEHYTGELFF
TRBV5-6	TRBJ2-7	many	CASSFWTSGVYEQYF
TRBV7-3	TRBJ2-6	NA	CASSLGRSGANVLTF
TRBV3-1	TRBJ2-7	many	CASSRPDASSSYEQYF
TRBV14	TRBJ1-1	many	CASSQDRGTGNTEAFF
TRBV28	TRBJ2-5	many	CASSSQGQGRETQYF
TRBV20-1	TRBJ1-5	NA	CSATVPWALNQPQHF
TRBV20-1	TRBJ2-7	many	CSARRQLASLAYEQYF
TRBV5-4	TRBJ1-1	many	CASSPRAVNTEAFF
TRBV5-1	TRBJ2-1	few	CASSLSGQGGLAGVNEQFF
TRBV15	TRBJ2-1	many	CATSREASGGPRREQFF